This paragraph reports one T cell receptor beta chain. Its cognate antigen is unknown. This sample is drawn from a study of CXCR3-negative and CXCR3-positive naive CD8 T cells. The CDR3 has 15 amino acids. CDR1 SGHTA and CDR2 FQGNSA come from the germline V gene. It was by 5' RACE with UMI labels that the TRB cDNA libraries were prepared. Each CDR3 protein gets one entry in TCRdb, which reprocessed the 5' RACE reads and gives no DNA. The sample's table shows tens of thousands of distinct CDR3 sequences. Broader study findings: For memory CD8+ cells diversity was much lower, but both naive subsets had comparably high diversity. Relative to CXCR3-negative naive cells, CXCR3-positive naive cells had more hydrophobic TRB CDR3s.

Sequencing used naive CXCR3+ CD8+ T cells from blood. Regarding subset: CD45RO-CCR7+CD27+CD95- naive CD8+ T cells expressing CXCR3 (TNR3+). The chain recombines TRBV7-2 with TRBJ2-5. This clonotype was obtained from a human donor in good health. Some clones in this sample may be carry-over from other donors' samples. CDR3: CASSLYSVVSETQYF.